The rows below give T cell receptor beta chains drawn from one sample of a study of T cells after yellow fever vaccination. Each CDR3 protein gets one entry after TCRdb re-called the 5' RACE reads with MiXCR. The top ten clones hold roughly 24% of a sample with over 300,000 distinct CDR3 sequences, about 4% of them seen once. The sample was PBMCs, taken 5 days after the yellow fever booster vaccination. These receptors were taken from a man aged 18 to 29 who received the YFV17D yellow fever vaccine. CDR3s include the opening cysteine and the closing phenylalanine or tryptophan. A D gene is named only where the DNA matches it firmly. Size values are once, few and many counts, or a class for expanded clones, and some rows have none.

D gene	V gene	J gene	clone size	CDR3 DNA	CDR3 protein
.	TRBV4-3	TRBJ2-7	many	TGCGCCAGCAGCCAAGAACAGGCCAGTGCCTACGAGCAGTACTTC	CASSQEQASAYEQYF
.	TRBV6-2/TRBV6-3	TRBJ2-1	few	TGTGCCAGCGGACAGAGGCACAATGAGCAGTTCTTC	CASGQRHNEQFF
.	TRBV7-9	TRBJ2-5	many	TGTGCCAGCAGCCCCGCGCTGGGCGCGGAGACCCAGTACTTC	CASSPALGAETQYF
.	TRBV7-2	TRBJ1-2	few	TGTGCCAGCAGCTCCCTCAACTATGGCTACACCTTC	CASSSLNYGYTF
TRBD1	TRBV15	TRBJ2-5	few	TGTGCCACCAGCAGGGTGGACAGGAAAGAGACCCAGTACTTC	CATSRVDRKETQYF
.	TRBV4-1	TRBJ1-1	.	TGCGCCAGCAGCCAAGGGAAGGGCCCGGCCGAGGCTTTCTTT	CASSQGKGPAEAFF
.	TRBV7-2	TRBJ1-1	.	TGTGCCAGCAGCGCTTCCCTGGGGAACACTGAAGCTTTCTTT	CASSASLGNTEAFF
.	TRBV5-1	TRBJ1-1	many	TGCGCCAGCACGCAGTCTGGTAGGGAAGCTTTCTTT	CASTQSGREAFF
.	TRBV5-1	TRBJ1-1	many	TGCGCCAGCAGCCCGAGGGACCCCGGGGGGACTGAAGCTTTCTTT	CASSPRDPGGTEAFF
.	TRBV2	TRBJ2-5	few	TGTGCCAGCAGTGAAGCCCCGGCAGGCCAAGAGACCCAGTACTTC	CASSEAPAGQETQYF
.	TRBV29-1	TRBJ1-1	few	TGCAGCGTTTCTGAAGGGGTGGGCACTGAAGCTTTCTTT	CSVSEGVGTEAFF
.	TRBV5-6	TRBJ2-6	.	TGTGCCAGCGTTCTCCACTCTGGGGCCAACGTCCTGACTTTC	CASVLHSGANVLTF